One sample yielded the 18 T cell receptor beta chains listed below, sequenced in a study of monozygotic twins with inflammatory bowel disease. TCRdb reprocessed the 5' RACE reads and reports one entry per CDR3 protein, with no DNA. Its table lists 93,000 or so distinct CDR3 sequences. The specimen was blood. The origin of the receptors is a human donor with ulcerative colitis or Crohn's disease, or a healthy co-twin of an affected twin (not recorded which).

The CDR3 protein is CASSLSLAGVADTQYF. The chain links TRBV5-1 to TRBJ2-3; TCRdb's D call of TRBD1 is untestable without DNA. Looked up from germline, CDR1 is SGHRS and CDR2 is YFSETQ. There are 16 residues in the CDR3.

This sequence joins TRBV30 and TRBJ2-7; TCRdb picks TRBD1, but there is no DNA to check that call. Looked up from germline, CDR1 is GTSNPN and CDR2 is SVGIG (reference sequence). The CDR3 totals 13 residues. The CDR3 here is CAWDDSGTYEQYF.

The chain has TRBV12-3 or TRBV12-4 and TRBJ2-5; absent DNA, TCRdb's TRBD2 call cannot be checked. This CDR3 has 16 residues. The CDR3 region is CASSQGLAGYQETQYF.

The CDR3 here is CASSLIIGPQHF. V usage is TRBV12-3 or TRBV12-4 and J usage is TRBJ1-5. The length of the CDR3 is 12 residues.

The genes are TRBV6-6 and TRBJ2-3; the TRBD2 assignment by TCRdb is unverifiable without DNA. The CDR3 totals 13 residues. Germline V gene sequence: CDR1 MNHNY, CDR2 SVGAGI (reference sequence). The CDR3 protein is CASGRDATDTQYF.

This chain's CDR3 is CSVEFGVSYEQYF. The chain recombines TRBV29-1 with TRBJ2-7. CDR1 is SQVTM, CDR2 ANQGSEA, per germline. The CDR3 loop spans 13 amino acids.

CDR3 sequence: CASSGQGSPYEQYF. The chain combines TRBV18 with TRBJ2-7; as DNA is missing, the TRBD1 call by TCRdb cannot be tested. The V gene's germline CDR1 is KGHSH and CDR2 LQKENI. The CDR3 length is 14 residues.

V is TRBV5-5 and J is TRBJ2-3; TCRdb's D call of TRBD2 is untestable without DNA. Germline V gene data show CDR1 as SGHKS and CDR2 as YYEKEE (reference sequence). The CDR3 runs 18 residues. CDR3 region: CASSLKLEAGGLTDTQYF.

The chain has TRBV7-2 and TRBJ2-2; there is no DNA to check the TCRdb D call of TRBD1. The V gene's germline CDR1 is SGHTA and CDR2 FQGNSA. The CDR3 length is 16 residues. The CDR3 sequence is CASSLAGQRNTGELFF.

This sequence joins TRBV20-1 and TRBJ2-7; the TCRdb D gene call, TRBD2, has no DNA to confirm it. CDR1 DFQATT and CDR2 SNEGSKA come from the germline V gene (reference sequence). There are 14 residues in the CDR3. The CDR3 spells CSARLAGLNYEQYF.

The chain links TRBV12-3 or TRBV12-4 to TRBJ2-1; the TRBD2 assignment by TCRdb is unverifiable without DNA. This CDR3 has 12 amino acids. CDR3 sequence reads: CASILRESHQFF.

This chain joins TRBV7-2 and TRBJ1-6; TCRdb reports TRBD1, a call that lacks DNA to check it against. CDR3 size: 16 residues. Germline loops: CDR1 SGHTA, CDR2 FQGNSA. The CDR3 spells CASSPHLTGLGSPLHF.

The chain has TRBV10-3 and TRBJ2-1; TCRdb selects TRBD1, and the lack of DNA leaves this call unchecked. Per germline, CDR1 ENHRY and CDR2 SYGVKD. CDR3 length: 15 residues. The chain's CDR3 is CAISEQGESYNEQFF.

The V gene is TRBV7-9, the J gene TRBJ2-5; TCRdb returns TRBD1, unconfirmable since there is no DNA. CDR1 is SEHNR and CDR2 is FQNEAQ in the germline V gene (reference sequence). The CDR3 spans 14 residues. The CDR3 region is CASSVAGGQETQYF. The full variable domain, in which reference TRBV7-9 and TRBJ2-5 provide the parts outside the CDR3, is DTGVSQNPRHKITKRGQNVTFRCDPISEHNRLYWYRQTLGQGPEFLTYFQNEAQLEKSRLLSDRFSAERPKGSFSTLEIQRTEQGDSAMYLCASSVAGGQETQYFGPGTRLLVL.

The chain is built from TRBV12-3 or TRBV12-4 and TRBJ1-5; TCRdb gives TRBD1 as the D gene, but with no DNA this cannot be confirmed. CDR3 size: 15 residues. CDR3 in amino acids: CASSLRQGARQPQHF.

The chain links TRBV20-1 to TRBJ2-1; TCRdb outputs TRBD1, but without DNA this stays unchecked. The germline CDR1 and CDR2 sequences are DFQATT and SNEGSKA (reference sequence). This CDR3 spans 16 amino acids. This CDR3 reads CSASTARTGSYNEQFF.

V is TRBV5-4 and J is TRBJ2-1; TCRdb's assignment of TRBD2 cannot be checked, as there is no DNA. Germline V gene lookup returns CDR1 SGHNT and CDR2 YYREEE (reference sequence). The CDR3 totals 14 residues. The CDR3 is CASSLQGLRDEQFF.

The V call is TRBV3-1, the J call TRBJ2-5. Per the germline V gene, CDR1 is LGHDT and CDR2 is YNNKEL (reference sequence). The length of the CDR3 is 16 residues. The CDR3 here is CASSPGRGLGQETQYF.